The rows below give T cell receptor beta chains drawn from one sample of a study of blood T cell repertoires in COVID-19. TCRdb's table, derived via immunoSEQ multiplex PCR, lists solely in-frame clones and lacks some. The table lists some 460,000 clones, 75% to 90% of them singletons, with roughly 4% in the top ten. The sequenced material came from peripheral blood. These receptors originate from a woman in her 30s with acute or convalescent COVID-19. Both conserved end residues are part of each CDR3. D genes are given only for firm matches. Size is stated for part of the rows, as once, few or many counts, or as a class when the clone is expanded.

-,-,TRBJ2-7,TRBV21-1,CASSKAERAAYEQYF,TGTGCCAGCAGCAAAGCTGAGAGGGCCGCCTACGAGCAGTACTTC
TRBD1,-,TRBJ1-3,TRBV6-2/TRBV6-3,CASSWDRSGNTIYF,TGTGCCAGCAGCTGGGACAGATCTGGAAACACCATATATTTT
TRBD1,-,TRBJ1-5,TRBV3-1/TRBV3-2,CASGQGEGQPQHF,TGTGCCAGCGGACAGGGGGAGGGTCAGCCCCAGCATTTT
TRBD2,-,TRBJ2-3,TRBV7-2,CASSLGGLAGGRADTQYF,TGTGCCAGCAGCTTAGGCGGACTAGCGGGGGGGCGGGCAGATACGCAGTATTTT
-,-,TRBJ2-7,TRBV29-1,CSVDSKGWDEQYF,TGCAGCGTCGACTCGAAAGGTTGGGACGAGCAGTACTTC
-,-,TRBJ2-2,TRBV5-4,CASSKKDRPNTGELFF,TGTGCCAGCAGCAAAAAAGACAGGCCGAACACCGGGGAGCTGTTTTTT
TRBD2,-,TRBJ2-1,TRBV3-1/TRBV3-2,CASSHAGGGANEQFF,TGTGCCAGCAGCCACGCGGGCGGGGGGGCGAATGAGCAGTTCTTC
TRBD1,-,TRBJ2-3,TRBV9,CASSVAGRGTDTQYF,TGTGCCAGCAGCGTAGCCGGCAGGGGGACAGATACGCAGTATTTT
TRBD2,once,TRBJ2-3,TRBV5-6,CASSWGLAGLTDTQYF,TGTGCCAGCAGCTGGGGACTAGCGGGACTCACAGATACGCAGTATTTT
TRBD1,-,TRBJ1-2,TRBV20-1,CSASMQGQNKNYGYTF,TGCAGTGCTAGTATGCAGGGACAGAATAAGAACTATGGCTACACCTTC
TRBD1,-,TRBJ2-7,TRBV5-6,CASSPMDREYEQYF,TGTGCCAGCAGCCCGATGGACAGGGAGTACGAGCAGTACTTC
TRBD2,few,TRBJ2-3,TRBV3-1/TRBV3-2,CASSPAGTSGGRPRTDTQYF,TGTGCCAGCAGCCCCGCAGGGACTAGCGGGGGCCGACCCCGCACAGATACGCAGTATTTT
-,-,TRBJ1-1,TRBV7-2,CAFWGGIAFF,TGTGCCTTCTGGGGGGGGATAGCTTTCTTT
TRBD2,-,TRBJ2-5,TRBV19,CASRPSGSLGETQYF,TGTGCCAGTAGACCCAGCGGGAGCCTCGGGGAGACCCAGTACTTC
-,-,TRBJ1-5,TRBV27,CASSLRRGANQPQHF,TGTGCCAGCAGTTTAAGGCGGGGGGCAAATCAGCCCCAGCATTTT
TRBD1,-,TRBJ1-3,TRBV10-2,CASSSGTGLGNTIYF,TGCGCCAGCAGCTCCGGGACAGGGCTTGGAAACACCATATATTTT
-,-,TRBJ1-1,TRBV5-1,CASSLDTSGGGAFF,TGCGCCAGCAGCTTGGACACTTCCGGCGGGGGGGCTTTCTTT
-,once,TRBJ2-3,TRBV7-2,CASTYSGGRTDTQYF,TGTGCCAGCACCTACTCGGGGGGCCGCACAGATACGCAGTATTTT
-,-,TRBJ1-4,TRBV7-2,CASSLAGGTNEKLFF,TGTGCCAGCAGCTTAGCGGGAGGGACTAATGAAAAACTGTTTTTT
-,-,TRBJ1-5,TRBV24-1,CATSDFGDQPQHF,TGTGCCACCAGTGATTTCGGGGATCAGCCCCAGCATTTT
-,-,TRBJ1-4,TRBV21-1,CASTSTGCNEKLFF,TGTGCCAGCACCTCGACAGGCTGTAATGAAAAACTGTTTTTT
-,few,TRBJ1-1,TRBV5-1,CASSLGPIRDTEAFF,TGCGCCAGCAGCTTGGGACCTATTCGGGACACTGAAGCTTTCTTT
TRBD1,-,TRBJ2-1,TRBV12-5,CASGLVLRDRGNNEQFF,TGTGCTAGTGGTTTGGTACTCCGGGACAGGGGGAACAATGAGCAGTTCTTC
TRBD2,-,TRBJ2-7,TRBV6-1,CASRPGGDTYEQYF,TGTGCCAGCAGGCCGGGAGGGGACACCTACGAGCAGTACTTC
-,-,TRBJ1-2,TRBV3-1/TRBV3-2,CASSLNLEGGYGYTF,TGTGCCAGCAGCCTCAACCTGGAGGGTGGCTATGGCTACACCTTC
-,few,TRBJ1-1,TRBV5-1,CASSPEGSLGEAFF,TGCGCCAGCAGCCCGGAGGGAAGTTTAGGGGAAGCTTTCTTT
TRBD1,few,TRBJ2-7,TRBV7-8,CASSLDRGYEQYF,TGTGCCAGCAGCTTAGACAGGGGGTACGAGCAGTACTTC
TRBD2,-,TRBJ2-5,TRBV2,CASSGTSGQETQYF,TGTGCCAGCAGCGGGACTAGCGGCCAAGAGACCCAGTACTTC
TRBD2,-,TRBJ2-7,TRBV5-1,CASSPLAGGPGEQYF,TGCGCCAGCAGCCCTTTAGCGGGGGGGCCGGGGGAGCAGTACTTC
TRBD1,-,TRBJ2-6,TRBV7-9,CASSLTGEPGANVLTF,TGTGCCAGCAGCTTAACAGGGGAGCCTGGGGCCAACGTCCTGACTTTC
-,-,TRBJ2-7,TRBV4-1,CASSQAVGRFDYEQYF,TGCGCCAGCAGCCAAGCTGTGGGGCGGTTTGACTACGAGCAGTACTTC
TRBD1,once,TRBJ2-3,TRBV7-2,CASSPGTAMLTQYF,TGTGCCAGCAGCCCGGGGACAGCTATGTTGACGCAGTATTTT
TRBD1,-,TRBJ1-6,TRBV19,CASSFLQGGIIHF,TGTGCCAGTAGTTTTCTACAGGGGGGGATTATCCACTTT
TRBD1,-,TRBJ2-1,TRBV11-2,CASSFTGGTYNEQFF,TGTGCCAGCAGTTTCACAGGGGGCACCTACAATGAGCAGTTCTTC
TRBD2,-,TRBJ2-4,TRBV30,CAWRSKSIERGPENIQYF,TGTGCCTGGAGAAGCAAATCCATAGAGCGGGGGCCCGAAAACATTCAGTACTTC
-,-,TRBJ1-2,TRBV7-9,CASSLAQVPYGYTF,TGTGCCAGCAGCTTAGCGCAGGTCCCCTATGGCTACACCTTC
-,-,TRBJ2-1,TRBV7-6,CASSLKGGAFDEQFF,TGTGCCAGCAGCTTAAAGGGGGGGGCCTTTGATGAGCAGTTCTTC
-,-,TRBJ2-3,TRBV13,CASSLSLAKNTDTQYF,TGTGCCAGCAGCCTCTCCCTGGCCAAAAACACAGATACGCAGTATTTT
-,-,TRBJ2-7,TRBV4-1,CASSQEGGDEQYF,TGCGCCAGCAGCCAAGAGGGCGGGGACGAGCAGTACTTC
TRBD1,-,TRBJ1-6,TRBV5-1,CASSSDRVGGSPLHF,TGCGCCAGCAGCTCGGACAGGGTGGGAGGTTCACCCCTCCACTTT
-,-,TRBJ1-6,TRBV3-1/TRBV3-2,CASSKRQNSPLHF,TGTGCCAGCAGCAAGCGACAGAATTCACCCCTCCACTTT
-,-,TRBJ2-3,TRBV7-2,CASSPMGGGWTDTQYF,TGTGCCAGCAGCCCAATGGGGGGGGGCTGGACAGATACGCAGTATTTT
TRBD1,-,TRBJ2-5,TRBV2,CARSGTGGQETQYF,TGTGCCCGATCCGGGACAGGGGGCCAAGAGACCCAGTACTTC
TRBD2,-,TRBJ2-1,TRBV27,CASSLTSSGPSYNEQFF,TGTGCCAGCAGTCTTACCTCTAGCGGGCCTTCCTACAATGAGCAGTTCTTC
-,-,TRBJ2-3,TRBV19,CASFPGGSTDTQYF,TGTGCCAGTTTCCCCGGGGGTAGCACAGATACGCAGTATTTT
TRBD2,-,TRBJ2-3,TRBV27,CASTRWGLAGLDTQYF,TGTGCCAGCACCAGATGGGGACTAGCGGGTTTGGATACGCAGTATTTT
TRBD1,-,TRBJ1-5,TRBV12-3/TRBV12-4,CASSGQGDQPQHF,TGTGCCAGCAGTGGTCAGGGGGATCAGCCCCAGCATTTT
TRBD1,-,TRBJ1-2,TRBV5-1,CASSPRDSNYGYTF,TGCGCCAGCAGCCCCCGGGACAGTAACTATGGCTACACCTTC
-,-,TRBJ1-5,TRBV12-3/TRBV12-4,CASSLVTGQPQHF,TGTGCCAGCAGTTTAGTCACGGGACAGCCCCAGCATTTT
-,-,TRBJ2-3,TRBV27,CASSWGVSSVDTQYF,TGTGCCAGCAGTTGGGGGGTGTCCTCTGTCGATACGCAGTATTTT
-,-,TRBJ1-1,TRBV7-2,CASSLARALEAFF,TGTGCCAGCAGCTTAGCCAGGGCCCTTGAAGCTTTCTTT
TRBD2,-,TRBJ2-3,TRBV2,CASTSGGAYTQYF,TGTGCCAGCACCTCGGGGGGGGCATATACGCAGTATTTT
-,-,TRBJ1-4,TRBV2,CASSVTDTTNEKLFF,TGTGCCAGCAGCGTTACAGATACAACTAATGAAAAACTGTTTTTT
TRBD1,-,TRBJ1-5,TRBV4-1,CASSQDWGQGHQPQHF,TGCGCCAGCAGCCAAGATTGGGGACAGGGGCATCAGCCCCAGCATTTT
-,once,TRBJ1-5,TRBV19,CASSNTVSSQPQHF,TGTGCCAGTAGTAACACAGTTTCGTCTCAGCCCCAGCATTTT
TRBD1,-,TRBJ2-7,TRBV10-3,CAISESADRASYEQYF,TGTGCCATCAGTGAGTCGGCGGACAGGGCCTCCTACGAGCAGTACTTC
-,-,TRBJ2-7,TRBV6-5,CASSYSPTNTYEQYF,TGTGCCAGCAGTTACTCCCCTACTAACACCTACGAGCAGTACTTC